This TCR beta chain was obtained from a study of CD8+CD57+ T cells in acquired aplastic anemia (dated by TCRdb to 2016 to 2018). Some background on the complete study: On average, sorted CD4+ and CD8+ cells yielded 3.2 ug of extracted DNA, with a range of about 0.19 to 30 ug. CD8+CD57+ expansion was defined as frequency above the mean frequency observed in healthy subjects.

Expansion of CD8+CD57+ cells had been shown by flow cytometry in the patients chosen for sequencing. Severe acquired aplastic anemia was diagnosed in all patients according to International Study of Aplastic Anemia and Agranulocytosis and Camitta criteria. No therapy had been received by the patients at the time of blood sampling. TCR repertoires of sorted CD4+ and CD8+ blood T cells from severe aplastic anemia patients and healthy subjects were deep-sequenced in the study. In the USA, patient enrollment took place under clinicaltrials.gov protocols 00001620, 01623167, 00001397, 00071045, 00081523 and 00961064. Ficoll-Paque density gradient centrifugation was used to isolate peripheral blood mononuclear cells. CD4+ and CD8+ T cells were sorted by FACS or magnetic beads before DNA extraction. Study-level results and caveats: Some 30 CD8+ CDR3 sequences were shared between patients and controls but appeared highly expressed in patients and within their immunodominant clones. CD8+ Simpson's diversity did not differ significantly between patients and healthy controls (P=0.060).

Concerning this clonotype itself: It has no known antigen specificity. Base quality data are lacking; no much larger clone is found one base away.

Profiling of TCR beta VDJ combinations and CDR3 sequences used genomic DNA as the template. An Illumina HiSeq 2000 was the platform used for TCR repertoire sequencing. In the original analysis: Repertoire assessment relied on Simpson's diversity index, CDR3 size and DJ length profiles, and TRBV/TRBJ rearrangement plots. The immunodominant clone was defined as the most abundant DNA sequence in deep sequencing data. CDR3 amino acid sequences were screened for sharing across subjects and compared with published repertoires and the VDJdb database. The public reads were quality trimmed at Q25 with fastp and then assembled into clones with MiXCR by TCRdb, keeping productive beta chains. Each record represents a unique CDR3 protein, reported with the most common genes and DNA among its rows. TCRdb's processing, not the study's, gives the V and J calls here. For this sample there are about 43,000 distinct CDR3 sequences; roughly two thirds appear just once. The ten largest clones add up to roughly 60% of the sample.

The V end loses 4 bases and the J end loses 8 bases, and a stretch of 20 bases separates them. The CDR1 and CDR2 encoded by the germline V gene (reference sequence) are DFQATT and SNEGSKA. From the cysteine up to the phenylalanine, the CDR3 has a length of 14 residues. This entry keeps only the CDR3 DNA: 42 bases, framed from base 1. Material for sequencing was sorted CD4+, CD8+, or CD8+CD57+ T cells (not recorded which) from PBMCs. The sequence derives from a human donor with aplastic anemia. This chain joins TRBV20-1 to TRBJ1-2, with a tentative D gene TRBD1 over 5 matching bases. This receptor carries the CDR3 CSATQGTGYGGYTF. The bases read TGCAGTGCTACTCAGGGAACAGGTTATGGGGGCTACACCTTC.